The rows below give T cell receptor beta chains drawn from one sample of a study of cytomegalovirus exposure and HLA in healthy donors. Using immunoSEQ multiplex PCR, the repertoire was profiled, and TCRdb retains in-frame clones only, with some absent. This table holds 45,000 to 65,000 clones, 82% found once. The sample was PBMCs. The source of these receptors is a woman aged 18 to 35 in good health and CMV-seronegative. CDR3s include the opening cysteine and the closing phenylalanine or tryptophan. A D gene is named only where the DNA matches it firmly. For some rows the clone size is stated as once, few or many, or as a class when expanded; others skip it.

>-|TRBJ2-5|TRBD2|TRBV7-6
CASSRGLGDIQETQYF
TGTGCCAGCAGCCGCGGACTAGGCGACATCCAAGAGACCCAGTACTTC
>-|TRBJ1-1|TRBD1|TRBV10-3
CAISESRQGDTEAFF
TGTGCCATCAGTGAGTCGCGACAGGGGGACACTGAAGCTTTCTTT
>-|TRBJ1-4|TRBD1|TRBV4-1
CASSQDQQGAFWEKLFF
TGCGCCAGCAGCCAAGACCAGCAGGGGGCGTTTTGGGAAAAACTGTTTTTT
>-|TRBJ1-2|TRBD1|TRBV5-5
CASSLAQGDYGYTF
TGTGCCAGCAGCTTGGCACAGGGGGACTATGGCTACACCTTC
>-|TRBJ1-1|-|TRBV5-1
CASSLVRGNTEAFF
TGCGCCAGCAGCTTGGTGCGGGGGAACACTGAAGCTTTCTTT
>few|TRBJ2-3|-|TRBV2
CASSLEGTQYF
TGTGCCAGCAGTCTAGAGGGTACGCAGTATTTT
>-|TRBJ1-3|-|TRBV5-4
CASSPSVNSGNTIYF
TGTGCCAGCAGCCCGTCGGTTAATTCGGGAAACACCATATATTTT
>-|TRBJ2-1|-|TRBV6-1
CASSETQGSYNEQFF
TGTGCCAGCAGTGAAACACAGGGCTCCTACAATGAGCAGTTCTTC
>-|TRBJ1-4|TRBD1|TRBV11-2
CASSLGQGGPNEKLFF
TGTGCCAGCAGCTTAGGACAGGGGGGGCCTAATGAAAAACTGTTTTTT
>once|TRBJ2-7|-|TRBV6-1
CASSEGADYEQYF
TGTGCCAGCAGTGAGGGGGCGGACTACGAGCAGTACTTC
>-|TRBJ1-2|-|TRBV5-1
CASSLGQRELTNYGYTF
TGCGCCAGCAGCTTGGGACAGCGCGAGCTCACTAACTATGGCTACACCTTC
>-|TRBJ2-7|-|TRBV5-1
CASSRLDRPYEQYF
TGCGCCAGCAGCCGCCTCGACAGGCCCTACGAGCAGTACTTC
>-|TRBJ2-1|TRBD1|TRBV18
CASSLQGAYSYNEQFF
TGTGCCAGCTCACTCCAGGGGGCCTACTCCTACAATGAGCAGTTCTTC
>-|TRBJ1-4|TRBD1|TRBV18
CASSSGQGVDEKLFF
TGTGCCAGCTCAAGCGGACAGGGGGTGGATGAAAAACTGTTTTTT
>-|TRBJ2-3|TRBD2|TRBV18
CAGLAGEVATDTQYF
TGTGCCGGTCTAGCGGGAGAAGTGGCGACAGATACGCAGTATTTT
>-|TRBJ2-6|-|TRBV27
CASSPSGSGANGLTF
TGTGCCAGCAGTCCGTCGGGCTCTGGGGCCAACGGCCTGACTTTC
>-|TRBJ2-6|-|TRBV6-4
CASSDRGSSGANVLTF
TGTGCCAGCAGTGATCGCGGGTCCTCTGGGGCCAACGTCCTGACTTTC
>-|TRBJ1-2|TRBD1|TRBV5-1
CASTDRDDGYTF
TGCGCCAGCACGGACAGGGATGATGGCTACACCTTC
>-|TRBJ2-1|TRBD2|TRBV28
CASSSPGLAAEQFF
TGTGCCAGCAGTTCCCCGGGACTAGCGGCAGAGCAGTTCTTC
>-|TRBJ1-2|-|TRBV21-1
CASSKEGGDDYGYTF
TGTGCCAGCAGCAAAGAAGGAGGGGACGACTATGGCTACACCTTC
>-|TRBJ1-1|-|TRBV10-1
CASSETGRGTEAFF
TGCGCCAGCAGTGAAACTGGCCGGGGCACTGAAGCTTTCTTT
>-|TRBJ2-3|-|TRBV2
CASSRAWGTDTQYF
TGTGCCAGCAGTCGAGCGTGGGGCACAGATACGCAGTATTTT
>few|TRBJ2-1|TRBD1|TRBV2
CASSGQGNNEQFF
TGTGCCAGCAGTGGACAGGGGAACAATGAGCAGTTCTTC
>-|TRBJ1-2|-|TRBV6-1
CASSERPRPRTFDGYTF
TGTGCCAGCAGTGAAAGGCCCCGGCCCCGGACATTTGATGGCTACACCTTC
>-|TRBJ2-2|TRBD1|TRBV5-5
CASSPRGSTGELFF
TGTGCCAGCAGCCCCAGGGGGTCCACCGGGGAGCTGTTTTTT
>-|TRBJ1-6|-|TRBV27
CASSNHRETLLHF
TGTGCCAGCAGCAACCACAGGGAAACACTCCTCCACTTT
>-|TRBJ2-6|-|TRBV27
CASSLRSGANGLTF
TGTGCCAGCAGTTTGCGATCTGGGGCCAACGGCCTGACTTTC
>-|TRBJ1-3|TRBD1|TRBV2
CASSAGTGAGNTIYF
TGTGCCAGCAGTGCCGGGACAGGGGCTGGAAACACCATATATTTT
>-|TRBJ2-1|TRBD2|TRBV5-6
CASSLGGLVYNEQFF
TGTGCCAGCAGCTTGGGAGGACTAGTCTACAATGAGCAGTTCTTC
>-|TRBJ2-5|TRBD2|TRBV6-5
CASSSSGPGEQYF
TGTGCCAGCAGTTCTAGCGGCCCAGGAGAGCAGTACTTC
>-|TRBJ1-5|-|TRBV10-3
CAISDVALLSQPQHF
TGTGCCATCAGTGACGTTGCCCTATTGAGTCAGCCCCAGCATTTT
>-|TRBJ2-7|TRBD2|TRBV5-8
CASSLALLAEGCYEQYF
TGTGCCAGCAGCTTGGCCTTACTAGCGGAAGGATGCTACGAGCAGTACTTC
>-|TRBJ2-7|TRBD2|TRBV19
CASSISLAGGLYEQYF
TGTGCCAGTAGTATATCCCTAGCGGGAGGGCTCTACGAGCAGTACTTC
>-|TRBJ1-1|-|TRBV6-6
CATSQGGTEAFF
TGTGCCACCTCTCAGGGAGGGACTGAAGCTTTCTTT
>-|TRBJ2-3|-|TRBV5-4
CASSLAASYSTDTQYF
TGTGCCAGCAGCTTGGCGGCTAGCTATAGCACAGATACGCAGTATTTT
>-|TRBJ2-7|-|TRBV5-5
CASSPLQGGSSYEQYF
TGTGCCAGCAGCCCTCTACAAGGCGGAAGCTCCTACGAGCAGTACTTC
>-|TRBJ1-2|-|TRBV6-5
CASSYSGQGAPGYTF
TGTGCCAGCAGTTACTCCGGGCAGGGCGCACCTGGCTACACCTTC
>-|TRBJ2-3|TRBD1|TRBV5-1
CASSSAVRTGAADTQYF
TGCGCCAGCAGCTCCGCAGTTAGGACAGGGGCGGCAGATACGCAGTATTTT
>-|TRBJ1-4|TRBD1|TRBV28
CASRLTGVREKLFF
TGTGCCAGCAGACTTACAGGGGTTCGGGAAAAACTGTTTTTT
>-|TRBJ1-1|TRBD1|TRBV19
CANSIDRQGATEAFF
TGTGCCAATAGTATCGATCGACAGGGGGCCACTGAAGCTTTCTTT
>-|TRBJ2-3|TRBD2|TRBV4-1
CASSQPISGSRADTQYF
TGCGCCAGCAGCCAACCAATTAGCGGGAGCCGGGCAGATACGCAGTATTTT
>-|TRBJ2-7|-|TRBV30
CAWSVQVSYEQYF
TGTGCCTGGAGTGTACAAGTCTCCTACGAGCAGTACTTC
>-|TRBJ2-7|-|TRBV28
CASSLSPGEQYF
TGTGCCAGCAGTTTATCCCCGGGCGAGCAGTACTTC
>-|TRBJ1-6|-|TRBV6-5
CASSYGGKVGPLHF
TGTGCCAGCAGTTACGGGGGGAAGGTCGGACCCCTCCACTTT
>-|TRBJ1-2|TRBD1|TRBV28
CASSLPHAGTGGNNGYTF
TGTGCCAGCAGTTTACCCCATGCGGGGACAGGGGGCAATAACGGCTACACCTTC
>-|TRBJ2-1|TRBD2|TRBV5-4
CASSLRASGYNEQFF
TGTGCCAGCAGCCTGAGGGCTAGCGGTTACAATGAGCAGTTCTTC